This is a list of T cell receptor beta chains from one sample in a study of Graves' ophthalmopathy and Graves' hyperthyroidism. TCRdb reprocessed the multiplex PCR reads via MiXCR and lists one record per CDR3 protein. This table holds about 740,000 distinct CDR3 sequences, 40% found once. Specimen: peripheral blood. Source of these receptors: an adult man with Graves' ophthalmopathy. The CDR3 runs from the conserved cysteine through the conserved F or W. Each record gives: clone size, J gene, D gene, V gene, CDR3 DNA, CDR3 protein. A D gene is named only where the DNA matches it firmly. Clone size is given for some rows only: seen once, a few or many times, or a class if the clone is expanded.

clone size: .; J gene: TRBJ1-6; D gene: .; V gene: TRBV30; CDR3 DNA: TGTGCCTGGAGTCTGACGCAGGATTCACCCCTCCACTTT; CDR3 protein: CAWSLTQDSPLHF
clone size: many; J gene: TRBJ2-5; D gene: .; V gene: TRBV2; CDR3 DNA: TGTGCCAGCCACCAGTACCACCAAGAGACCCAGTACTTC; CDR3 protein: CASHQYHQETQYF
clone size: few; J gene: TRBJ2-5; D gene: .; V gene: TRBV20-1; CDR3 DNA: TGCAGTGCTAGAGGTGGGCAGCTCGGGAATTCCCAAGAGACCCAGTACTTC; CDR3 protein: CSARGGQLGNSQETQYF
clone size: few; J gene: TRBJ2-2; D gene: TRBD2; V gene: TRBV25-1; CDR3 DNA: TGTGCCAGCAGTGGCGGGAGTCCCTCGAACACCGGGGAGCTGTTTTTT; CDR3 protein: CASSGGSPSNTGELFF
clone size: few; J gene: TRBJ1-2; D gene: TRBD1; V gene: TRBV6-5; CDR3 DNA: TGTGCCAGCAGGATAACAGGGGCCCACTATGGCTACACCTTC; CDR3 protein: CASRITGAHYGYTF
clone size: .; J gene: TRBJ2-7; D gene: .; V gene: TRBV7-9; CDR3 DNA: TGTGCCAGCAGCCGTCGGTCAGGGGACATCTCCTACGAGCAGTACTTC; CDR3 protein: CASSRRSGDISYEQYF
clone size: .; J gene: TRBJ1-1; D gene: .; V gene: TRBV7-2; CDR3 DNA: TGTGCCAACAGCTTTGACCGGGCAAACACTGAAGCTTTCTTT; CDR3 protein: CANSFDRANTEAFF
clone size: .; J gene: TRBJ2-7; D gene: TRBD1; V gene: TRBV20-1; CDR3 DNA: TGCAGTGCGCAGACAGGGGCCTCCTACGAGCAGTACTTC; CDR3 protein: CSAQTGASYEQYF
clone size: .; J gene: TRBJ1-2; D gene: TRBD1; V gene: TRBV10-3; CDR3 DNA: TGTGCCATCAGTGAAGGGACAGGGTTCTATGGCTACACCTTC; CDR3 protein: CAISEGTGFYGYTF
clone size: .; J gene: TRBJ2-7; D gene: TRBD2; V gene: TRBV7-2; CDR3 DNA: TGTGCCAGCAGCGCCTCCGGGACTAGCCCCGACGAGCAGTACTTC; CDR3 protein: CASSASGTSPDEQYF
clone size: many; J gene: TRBJ1-1; D gene: TRBD1; V gene: TRBV25-1; CDR3 DNA: TGTGCCAGCAGAGACAGGGGCGGACCCACTGAAGCTTTCTTT; CDR3 protein: CASRDRGGPTEAFF
clone size: few; J gene: TRBJ1-2; D gene: TRBD1; V gene: TRBV25-1; CDR3 DNA: TGTGCCAGCAGTTTACTGGGACAGGGTATTACTAACTATGGCTACACCTTC; CDR3 protein: CASSLLGQGITNYGYTF
clone size: many; J gene: TRBJ1-5; D gene: TRBD1; V gene: TRBV7-8; CDR3 DNA: TGTGCCAGCAGCCAACCGGGACAGGGTAATCAGCCCCAGCATTTT; CDR3 protein: CASSQPGQGNQPQHF
clone size: .; J gene: TRBJ1-5; D gene: .; V gene: TRBV20-1; CDR3 DNA: TGCAGTGCTACGGCAACGGGGGGACAGCCCCAGCATTTT; CDR3 protein: CSATATGGQPQHF
clone size: .; J gene: TRBJ2-5; D gene: .; V gene: TRBV19; CDR3 DNA: TGTGCCAGTAGTATTGTACGGGTGGAGTCCCAAGAGACCCAGTACTTC; CDR3 protein: CASSIVRVESQETQYF
clone size: .; J gene: TRBJ1-2; D gene: .; V gene: TRBV2; CDR3 DNA: TGTGCCAGCAGTGCCGGGGGCTATGGCTACACCTTC; CDR3 protein: CASSAGGYGYTF
clone size: .; J gene: TRBJ2-5; D gene: .; V gene: TRBV10-3; CDR3 DNA: TGTGCCAACAGTGGGGCCCAGTACTTC; CDR3 protein: CANSGAQYF
clone size: .; J gene: TRBJ2-7; D gene: TRBD1; V gene: TRBV25-1; CDR3 DNA: TGTGCCAGCAGTGAATTCTTGGGGGACAGGGGCTACGAGCAGTACTTC; CDR3 protein: CASSEFLGDRGYEQYF
clone size: .; J gene: TRBJ2-7; D gene: TRBD1; V gene: TRBV11-2; CDR3 DNA: TGTGCCTGGAGTGTATTGGGGCAGGGGGCCTCCTACGAGCAGTACTTC; CDR3 protein: CAWSVLGQGASYEQYF
clone size: .; J gene: TRBJ1-1; D gene: TRBD1; V gene: TRBV7-2; CDR3 DNA: TGTGCCAGCAGCTTGTCCGGGACAGGGGGCTTAGGAACTGAAGCTTTCTTT; CDR3 protein: CASSLSGTGGLGTEAFF
clone size: many; J gene: TRBJ1-1; D gene: .; V gene: TRBV13; CDR3 DNA: TGTGCCAGCAGCTCCCGGGGGGTCACTGAAGCTTTCTTT; CDR3 protein: CASSSRGVTEAFF
clone size: few; J gene: TRBJ1-6; D gene: TRBD1; V gene: TRBV5-1; CDR3 DNA: TGCGCCAGCAGCTTGGGGGACAGGGGAGGTATATCACCCCTCCACTTT; CDR3 protein: CASSLGDRGGISPLHF
clone size: many; J gene: TRBJ1-6; D gene: .; V gene: TRBV19; CDR3 DNA: TGTGCCAGTAGTGCGCGGGCGAGATATAATTCACCCCTCCACTTT; CDR3 protein: CASSARARYNSPLHF
clone size: once; J gene: TRBJ2-6; D gene: TRBD2; V gene: TRBV7-9; CDR3 DNA: TGTGCCAGCAGCCCGGGGACTAGCTCTTTGACTTTC; CDR3 protein: CASSPGTSSLTF
clone size: many; J gene: TRBJ2-7; D gene: TRBD2; V gene: TRBV7-6; CDR3 DNA: TGTGCCAGCAGCTTAGACGCGGGAGGGCTAAGGGAGCAGTACTTC; CDR3 protein: CASSLDAGGLREQYF
clone size: .; J gene: TRBJ1-4; D gene: TRBD1; V gene: TRBV5-4; CDR3 DNA: TGTGCCAGCAGCACAGGGGGAACTAATGAAAAACTGTTTTTT; CDR3 protein: CASSTGGTNEKLFF
clone size: .; J gene: TRBJ2-5; D gene: TRBD1; V gene: TRBV10-3; CDR3 DNA: TGTGCCATCAGACCGGGACAGCAAGAGACCCAGTACTTC; CDR3 protein: CAIRPGQQETQYF
clone size: .; J gene: TRBJ2-5; D gene: .; V gene: TRBV6-2/TRBV6-3; CDR3 DNA: TGTGCCAGCCACGAGGGGAGGGAGACCCAGTACTTC; CDR3 protein: CASHEGRETQYF
clone size: .; J gene: TRBJ2-5; D gene: TRBD2; V gene: TRBV6-5; CDR3 DNA: TGTGCCAGCAATTTAGGACTAGCGGGAGAGGAGACCCAGTACTTC; CDR3 protein: CASNLGLAGEETQYF
clone size: .; J gene: TRBJ2-5; D gene: TRBD1; V gene: TRBV6-6; CDR3 DNA: TGTGCCAGCAGTTACTCGGGACAGGGGCTGGGGACCCAGTACTTC; CDR3 protein: CASSYSGQGLGTQYF
clone size: .; J gene: TRBJ1-5; D gene: .; V gene: TRBV24-1; CDR3 DNA: TGTGCCAGCAGCAAGGGTGGTGAGGGCAATCAGCCCCAGCATTTT; CDR3 protein: CASSKGGEGNQPQHF
clone size: few; J gene: TRBJ2-7; D gene: TRBD1; V gene: TRBV2; CDR3 DNA: TGTGCCAGCAGAGGCCGGGACAGGGGAGACGAGCAGTACTTC; CDR3 protein: CASRGRDRGDEQYF
clone size: .; J gene: TRBJ2-1; D gene: TRBD2; V gene: TRBV10-3; CDR3 DNA: TGTGCCAGCAGTTTTAGCGGGAGGGGCAATGAGCAGTTCTTC; CDR3 protein: CASSFSGRGNEQFF
clone size: many; J gene: TRBJ1-4; D gene: .; V gene: TRBV2; CDR3 DNA: TGTGCCAGCAGTGAAACGGGCGTAACTAATGAAAAACTGTTTTTT; CDR3 protein: CASSETGVTNEKLFF
clone size: .; J gene: TRBJ1-4; D gene: .; V gene: TRBV7-8; CDR3 DNA: TGTGCCAGCAGCTCGTACAGGACAACTAATGAAAAACTGTTTTTT; CDR3 protein: CASSSYRTTNEKLFF
clone size: few; J gene: TRBJ1-2; D gene: TRBD1; V gene: TRBV7-9; CDR3 DNA: TGTGCCAGCAGCTTGAGCGACAGGGAGAACTATGGCTACACCTTC; CDR3 protein: CASSLSDRENYGYTF
clone size: .; J gene: TRBJ1-4; D gene: .; V gene: TRBV2; CDR3 DNA: TGTGCCAGCAGTGAAGGGACACCTAAATTCGGGGAAAAACTGTTTTTT; CDR3 protein: CASSEGTPKFGEKLFF
clone size: .; J gene: TRBJ2-2; D gene: .; V gene: TRBV24-1; CDR3 DNA: TGTGCCACCAGTGACCCAGGCGCGAACACCGGGGAGCTGTTTTTT; CDR3 protein: CATSDPGANTGELFF
clone size: many; J gene: TRBJ1-2; D gene: TRBD1; V gene: TRBV6-1; CDR3 DNA: TGTGCCAGCAGTGAAGGACAGGGCTATGGCTACACCTTC; CDR3 protein: CASSEGQGYGYTF
clone size: many; J gene: TRBJ1-1; D gene: .; V gene: TRBV25-1; CDR3 DNA: TGTGCCAGCAGTGACGTAAACCGGGACAATCTCCGCTTCTTT; CDR3 protein: CASSDVNRDNLRFF
clone size: .; J gene: TRBJ2-3; D gene: TRBD1; V gene: TRBV15; CDR3 DNA: TGTGCCACCAGCCCGTCGGACAGGGGGCTTGATACGCAGTATTTT; CDR3 protein: CATSPSDRGLDTQYF
clone size: .; J gene: TRBJ2-7; D gene: .; V gene: TRBV2; CDR3 DNA: TGTGCCAGCAGTCAACGGAGGAGGGACGAGCAGTACTTC; CDR3 protein: CASSQRRRDEQYF
clone size: few; J gene: TRBJ1-5; D gene: .; V gene: TRBV5-1; CDR3 DNA: TGCGCCAGCAGCTTGGTAGGGGGAGGGGGTCAGCCCCAGCATTTT; CDR3 protein: CASSLVGGGGQPQHF
clone size: .; J gene: TRBJ2-5; D gene: TRBD2; V gene: TRBV7-2; CDR3 DNA: TGTGCCAGCAGCTTAGTTTCTAGCGGGGTGGGAGAGACCCAGTACTTC; CDR3 protein: CASSLVSSGVGETQYF
clone size: .; J gene: TRBJ2-5; D gene: .; V gene: TRBV9; CDR3 DNA: TGTGCCAGCAGCCCTCGACAGGATGGTAGAGAGACCCAGTACTTC; CDR3 protein: CASSPRQDGRETQYF
clone size: .; J gene: TRBJ2-7; D gene: .; V gene: TRBV7-9; CDR3 DNA: TGTGCCAGCAGCTTACCCGAGACAGTTTACGAGCAGTACTTC; CDR3 protein: CASSLPETVYEQYF
clone size: .; J gene: TRBJ2-7; D gene: TRBD1; V gene: TRBV7-9; CDR3 DNA: TGTGCCAGCAGTGCCGACAGGGGGGACGAGCAGTACTTC; CDR3 protein: CASSADRGDEQYF
clone size: many; J gene: TRBJ1-1; D gene: .; V gene: TRBV7-9; CDR3 DNA: TGTGCCAGCAGCCCGCCCGGGCAGGGAAGGTCTGAAGCTTTCTTT; CDR3 protein: CASSPPGQGRSEAFF
clone size: .; J gene: TRBJ2-7; D gene: .; V gene: TRBV7-9; CDR3 DNA: TGTGCCAGCAGCTTGTTAGGGGGGAGCGAGCAGTACTTC; CDR3 protein: CASSLLGGSEQYF
clone size: many; J gene: TRBJ2-2; D gene: TRBD1; V gene: TRBV7-9; CDR3 DNA: TGTGCCAGCAGCCGGACAGGGGGAACCGGGGAGCTGTTTTTT; CDR3 protein: CASSRTGGTGELFF
clone size: .; J gene: TRBJ1-2; D gene: TRBD1; V gene: TRBV15; CDR3 DNA: TGTGCCACCAGCACTTTTACCGGGACAGCTTATGGCTACACCTTC; CDR3 protein: CATSTFTGTAYGYTF
clone size: .; J gene: TRBJ2-6; D gene: TRBD1; V gene: TRBV7-9; CDR3 DNA: TGTGCCAGCAGTTCACTACAGGGGATTGGCGACTTTGGGGCCAACGTCCTGACTTTC; CDR3 protein: CASSSLQGIGDFGANVLTF
clone size: few; J gene: TRBJ1-3; D gene: .; V gene: TRBV7-9; CDR3 DNA: TGTGCCAGCAGCCAACCGGGGGCGATCCATGCTGGAAACACCATATATTTT; CDR3 protein: CASSQPGAIHAGNTIYF
clone size: .; J gene: TRBJ1-1; D gene: .; V gene: TRBV10-2; CDR3 DNA: TGCGCCAGCAGCTCCTCTGGGGGACAAATGAACACTGAAGCTTTCTTT; CDR3 protein: CASSSSGGQMNTEAFF